This TCR beta chain was sequenced during a study of blood T cells in healthy people across ages. A sample-barcoded 5' primer and a J-beta primer mix were used in a second PCR of roughly 7 to 12 cycles. Researchers report that a template-switch adaptor with 12 random nucleotides tagged each cDNA molecule. TCRdb recomputed calls from the 5' RACE reads with MiXCR, one row per CDR3 protein. This table has hundreds of thousands of distinct CDR3 sequences, roughly 56% appearing once. Germline V gene data show CDR1 as MDHEN and CDR2 as SYDVKM. The V and J ends lost 2 bases and 0 bases respectively, with 12 bases between them. The CDR3 is 16 residues long.

This sequence was found in a man in his forties in good health. The rearrangement joins TRBV28 to TRBJ2-3; maybe TRBD2 (6 bases). The sample taken for sequencing was blood. CDR3: CASSLSSGSSTDTQYF. The CDR3 DNA sequence: TGTGCCAGCAGTTTAAGTAGCGGATCTAGCACAGATACGCAGTATTTT. Combining the CDR3 with reference TRBV28 and TRBJ2-3 gives the whole variable domain DVKVTQSSRYLVKRTGEKVFLECVQDMDHENMFWYRQDPGLGLRLIYFSYDVKMKEKGDIPEGYSVSREKKERFSLILESASTNQTSMYLCASSLSSGSSTDTQYFGPGTRLTVL.